Shown below are 7 T cell receptor beta chains from a single sample sequenced in a study of T cells in Graves' hyperthyroidism and ophthalmopathy. TCR beta CDR3 regions were amplified from RNA. A set of HTBI primers served as the primers for a first-round RT-PCR of the TCR CDR3. TCRdb used MiXCR to reprocess the multiplex PCR reads, holding one entry per CDR3 protein. The sample comprises 500,000 to 650,000 distinct CDR3 sequences, approximately 49% of which are singletons, and around 44% rests with the top ten. Sequencing used peripheral blood or thyroid tissue (not recorded which). All receptors come from an adult woman with Graves' disease, either hyperthyroidism or ophthalmopathy (not recorded which).

The chain links TRBV10-3 to TRBJ1-2; the D gene is possibly TRBD1 (6 bases). CDR1 is ENHRY and CDR2 is SYGVKD in the germline V gene. V lost 4 bases, J lost 0 bases, and 12 bases lay in between. The CDR3 extends over 15 amino acids. The CDR3 spells CAISAQGRPNYGYTF. The CDR3 DNA is TGTGCCATCAGTGCGCAGGGGAGACCTAACTATGGCTACACCTTC.

This clonotype was picked up a small number of times. V usage is TRBV28 and J usage is TRBJ1-6; D is perhaps TRBD1 (6 bases). Germline V gene sequence: CDR1 MDHEN, CDR2 SYDVKM. The CDR3 has 17 residues. V was shortened by 8 bases and J by 10 bases, with 27 bases between the two germline ends. CDR3 nucleotides: TGTGCCAGCCGTGCCTTGGACAACAGGGTCGACCGGTCACCCCTCCACTTT. It codes for CASRALDNRVDRSPLHF.

The rearrangement joins TRBV20-1 to TRBJ2-3, with D hard to call. The length of the CDR3 is 11 residues. CDR1 and CDR2 from the germline V gene are DFQATT and SNEGSKA (reference sequence). Trimming cost V 0 bases and J 7 bases, with 5 bases left between them. In DNA, the CDR3 is TGCAGTGCTAGAGATAAGAATACGCAGTATTTT. Its translation is CSARDKNTQYF.

The V gene is TRBV5-1, the J gene TRBJ1-2; D uncertain. Trimming pared 4 bases from V and 0 bases from J, leaving 13 bases between. Germline V gene data show CDR1 as SGHRS and CDR2 as YFSETQ. The CDR3 has 15 amino acids. CDR3 sequence (DNA): TGCGCCAGCAGCGTCAACCGGGGAACTAACTATGGCTACACCTTC. Translating it yields CASSVNRGTNYGYTF.

The chain recombines TRBV29-1 with TRBJ2-7, with D unresolved. CDR3 length equals 12 residues. The germline V gene has CDR1 SQVTM and CDR2 ANQGSEA. V was cut by 8 bases and J by 1 base, with 12 bases left in between. This chain's CDR3 is CSSERASYEQYF. The CDR3 nucleotides read TGCAGCAGTGAAAGGGCTTCCTACGAGCAGTACTTC.

This clonotype has a count of ten or more. This chain uses TRBV11-2 with TRBJ1-5, with unresolved D. Germline CDR1 SGHAT, CDR2 FQNNGV. Deletions cut 5 bases from V and 0 bases from J, with 11 bases between. The CDR3 length is 15 residues. As DNA, the CDR3 is TGTGCCAGCAGCCTAAACCCCTTTAGCAATCAGCCCCAGCATTTT. It encodes CASSLNPFSNQPQHF.

The chain has TRBV15 and TRBJ1-6; the D gene is possibly TRBD1 (5 bases). Trimming left V 1 base short and J 7 bases short, with 11 bases between. Germline V gene lookup returns CDR1 LNHNV and CDR2 YYDKDF (reference sequence). This CDR3 is built from 15 residues. The CDR3 spells CATSRVREGNSPLHF. The CDR3 coding sequence is TGTGCCACCAGCAGAGTTCGGGAGGGGAATTCACCCCTCCACTTT. The full variable domain, its missing parts supplied by reference TRBV15 and TRBJ1-6, is DAMVIQNPRYQVTQFGKPVTLSCSQTLNHNVMYWYQQKSSQAPKLLFHYYDKDFNNEADTPDNFQSRRPNTSFCFLDIRSPGLGDTAMYLCATSRVREGNSPLHFGNGTRLTVT.